The rows below give T cell receptor beta chains drawn from one sample of a study of T cell responses to AZD1222 COVID-19 vaccine. The method was immunoSEQ multiplex PCR; TCRdb's version includes in-frame clones alone and lacks a portion of them. Among 140,000 to 150,000 clones listed, more than 85% were seen once. The sample consisted of peripheral blood, taken 28 days after the second AZD1222 dose. These receptors came from an adult who received the AZD1222 COVID-19 vaccine. CDR3s include the opening cysteine and the closing phenylalanine or tryptophan. Each record gives: D gene, clone size, V gene, J gene, CDR3 protein, CDR3 DNA. A D gene is named only where the DNA matches it firmly. The size field is filled for only some rows; it gives once, few, many or a size class.

>TRBD1|-|TRBV28|TRBJ1-1
CASSSQGRSTEAFF
TGTGCCAGCAGTTCACAGGGGAGGAGCACTGAAGCTTTCTTT
>-|-|TRBV2|TRBJ1-5
CASRGLTLMGSNQPQHF
TGTGCCAGCAGAGGGCTAACGTTGATGGGTAGCAATCAGCCCCAGCATTTT
>-|-|TRBV5-4|TRBJ2-3
CASARTLTDTQYF
TGTGCCAGCGCAAGGACCCTCACAGATACGCAGTATTTT
>TRBD1|-|TRBV7-9|TRBJ2-2
CASSLGQGTGELFF
TGTGCCAGCAGCTTGGGACAGGGGACCGGGGAGCTGTTTTTT
>-|once|TRBV3-1/TRBV3-2|TRBJ1-1
CASSQVSGWGNTEAFF
TGTGCCAGCAGCCAAGTTTCGGGATGGGGGAACACTGAAGCTTTCTTT
>-|-|TRBV6-2/TRBV6-3|TRBJ2-5
CASSYKGRETQYF
TGTGCCAGCAGTTATAAAGGGAGAGAGACCCAGTACTTC
>-|-|TRBV6-4|TRBJ2-3
CASRPVRSDTQYF
TGTGCCAGCAGACCCGTACGGTCAGATACGCAGTATTTT
>-|-|TRBV19|TRBJ2-4
CATQEDGSKNIQYF
TGTGCCACCCAAGAGGACGGGTCAAAAAACATTCAGTACTTC
>-|once|TRBV6-6|TRBJ2-1
CASRGFEEQFF
TGTGCCAGCAGGGGGTTCGAGGAGCAGTTCTTC
>TRBD1|-|TRBV19|TRBJ1-5
CASSTIQGAGNQPQHF
TGTGCCAGTAGTACTATTCAGGGGGCAGGCAATCAGCCCCAGCATTTT
>-|-|TRBV29-1|TRBJ2-7
CSVRGEVHEQYF
TGCAGCGTTAGGGGGGAAGTCCACGAGCAGTACTTC
>TRBD1|-|TRBV9|TRBJ2-7
CASSVADRPPYEQYF
TGTGCCAGCAGCGTAGCGGACAGGCCTCCATACGAGCAGTACTTC
>-|-|TRBV6-2/TRBV6-3|TRBJ1-5
CASSYEGGYQPQHF
TGTGCCAGCAGTTACGAGGGAGGGTATCAGCCCCAGCATTTT
>TRBD1|-|TRBV19|TRBJ1-1
CAVGRGRTEAFF
TGTGCCGTGGGCAGGGGGCGAACTGAAGCTTTCTTT
>-|-|TRBV27|TRBJ1-1
CASSLGAEAFF
TGTGCCAGCAGTTTAGGAGCTGAAGCTTTCTTT
>-|-|TRBV6-4|TRBJ2-2
CASSEAPSPGELFF
TGTGCCAGCAGTGAGGCTCCTAGCCCCGGGGAGCTGTTTTTT
>-|-|TRBV6-2/TRBV6-3|TRBJ2-7
CASSYPSDEQYF
TGTGCCAGCAGTTATCCCAGCGACGAGCAGTACTTC
>-|-|TRBV12-3/TRBV12-4|TRBJ2-7
CASSLASEQYF
TGTGCCAGCAGTTTAGCATCCGAGCAGTACTTC
>-|-|TRBV29-1|TRBJ1-5
CSAQDSGNQPQHF
TGCAGCGCCCAGGACAGCGGCAATCAGCCCCAGCATTTT
>-|-|TRBV4-2|TRBJ1-5
CASSQGRVAGGQPQHF
TGTGCCAGCAGCCAAGGGAGAGTGGCAGGCGGGCAGCCCCAGCATTTT
>TRBD1|once|TRBV7-9|TRBJ1-3
CASSLTGTGAGTGNTIYF
TGTGCCAGCAGCCTTACCGGGACAGGGGCTGGAACTGGAAACACCATATATTTT
>-|-|TRBV5-6|TRBJ2-2
CASSLISAGELFF
TGTGCCAGCAGCTTAATTAGTGCCGGGGAGCTGTTTTTT
>-|-|TRBV7-2|TRBJ2-7
CASSLVTREDEQYF
TGTGCCAGCAGCTTAGTAACGAGGGAAGACGAGCAGTACTTC
>-|-|TRBV10-3|TRBJ2-5
CAISGGNQETQYF
TGTGCCATCAGTGGAGGTAATCAAGAGACCCAGTACTTC
>TRBD1|-|TRBV12-3/TRBV12-4|TRBJ1-2
CASSFGTEYGYTF
TGTGCCAGCAGTTTCGGGACAGAATATGGCTACACCTTC
>TRBD1|-|TRBV5-1|TRBJ2-7
CASSLVTGGDEQYF
TGCGCCAGCAGCTTAGTGACAGGGGGCGACGAGCAGTACTTC
>TRBD1|-|TRBV18|TRBJ2-7
CASGQGFHEQYF
TGTGCCAGTGGACAGGGGTTCCACGAGCAGTACTTC
>-|-|TRBV5-5|TRBJ1-1
CASSVISGQGAEAFF
TGTGCCAGCAGCGTAATTTCCGGGCAAGGCGCTGAAGCTTTCTTT
>TRBD2|-|TRBV9|TRBJ2-7
CASSHRDYPYEQYF
TGTGCCAGCAGCCACCGGGACTATCCCTACGAGCAGTACTTC
>-|-|TRBV7-3|TRBJ1-6
CASSPGGGNSPLHF
TGTGCCAGCAGCCCGGGTGGGGGGAATTCACCCCTCCACTTT
>TRBD1|-|TRBV11-2|TRBJ1-2
CASSLVRGNYGYTF
TGTGCCAGCAGCTTAGTCAGGGGGAACTATGGCTACACCTTC
>TRBD2|few|TRBV28|TRBJ2-7
CASSSGAALAGGRYEQYF
TGTGCCAGCTCGAGTGGGGCAGCACTAGCGGGAGGTAGATACGAGCAGTACTTC
>TRBD2|-|TRBV4-2|TRBJ2-1
CASSPGLAGGRAYNEQFF
TGTGCCAGCAGCCCGGGACTAGCGGGAGGGAGGGCCTACAATGAGCAGTTCTTC
>-|-|TRBV5-1|TRBJ2-5
CASSPQGGEETQYF
TGCGCCAGCAGCCCGCAGGGTGGCGAAGAGACCCAGTACTTC
>-|-|TRBV6-2/TRBV6-3|TRBJ2-7
CASSSLQGEGQYF
TGTGCCAGCAGCTCCCTTCAGGGTGAGGGGCAGTACTTC
>TRBD1|-|TRBV9|TRBJ1-3
CASSVDNRGLGGNTIYF
TGTGCCAGCAGCGTAGATAACAGGGGTTTGGGTGGGAACACCATATATTTT
>-|-|TRBV7-2|TRBJ2-1
CASSSRRSQNNEQFF
TGTGCCAGCAGTTCAAGGAGGTCCCAAAACAATGAGCAGTTCTTC
>TRBD1|-|TRBV7-2|TRBJ2-7
CASSPKTGHEQYF
TGTGCCAGCAGCCCGAAGACAGGGCACGAGCAGTACTTC
>-|-|TRBV6-6|TRBJ1-2
CASSPTVNYGYTF
TGTGCCAGCAGTCCCACAGTCAACTATGGCTACACCTTC
>-|-|TRBV4-1|TRBJ1-4
CASSQVGSYEKLFF
TGCGCCAGCAGCCAAGTCGGATCTTATGAAAAACTGTTTTTT
>-|-|TRBV5-1|TRBJ2-2
CASSPEGGELFF
TGCGCCAGCAGCCCCGAAGGCGGGGAGCTGTTTTTT
>-|-|TRBV6-4|TRBJ1-1
CASSHRTKNTEAFF
TGTGCCAGCAGCCATAGAACAAAGAACACTGAAGCTTTCTTT
>-|-|TRBV7-2|TRBJ2-1
CASSLAGNPREFF
TGTGCCAGCAGCTTAGCAGGGAACCCTCGAGAGTTCTTC
>-|-|TRBV4-3|TRBJ1-3
CASSQDSSGNTIYF
TGCGCCAGCAGCCAAGACAGCTCTGGAAACACCATATATTTT
>-|-|TRBV6-6|TRBJ1-1
CASSYSTGFEAFF
TGTGCCAGCAGTTACTCGACAGGCTTTGAAGCTTTCTTT
>-|once|TRBV7-9|TRBJ2-7
CASSLFQEYEQYF
TGTGCCAGCAGCTTATTCCAGGAATACGAGCAGTACTTC
>-|once|TRBV7-9|TRBJ1-1
CASSLGTSRREAFF
TGTGCCAGCAGCTTAGGAACGAGCAGACGTGAAGCTTTCTTT
>-|-|TRBV15|TRBJ1-2
CATSRGGFLWHGYTF
TGTGCCACCAGCAGAGGAGGGTTCCTCTGGCATGGCTACACCTTC
>-|few|TRBV7-8|TRBJ1-3
CASSAFALSGNTIYF
TGTGCCAGCAGCGCCTTTGCCCTCTCTGGAAACACCATATATTTT